Listed below are T cell receptor beta chains from one sample, sequenced in a study of immune cell composition in non-small cell lung cancer. Only in-frame clones appear in the TCRdb table, and some are missing; sequencing was by immunoSEQ multiplex PCR. The profile shows around 5,600 clones, nearly 90% of them singletons. Sequences were obtained from non-adjacent lung tissue. These receptors originate from a human donor with non-small cell lung cancer. Both conserved end residues are part of each CDR3. A D gene is named only where the DNA matches it firmly. Clone size is shown for a subset of rows, as once, few, many or a class of expanded clone.

V: TRBV9; size: NA; J: TRBJ2-1; D: TRBD2; CDR3: CASSVAGQRGYNEQFF; DNA: TGTGCCAGCAGCGTAGCGGGCCAGCGGGGCTACAATGAGCAGTTCTTC
V: TRBV9; size: few; J: TRBJ2-7; D: NA; CDR3: CASSVEGGGLSEQYF; DNA: TGTGCCAGCAGCGTAGAAGGCGGAGGCCTAAGCGAGCAGTACTTC
V: TRBV6-5; size: NA; J: TRBJ2-5; D: TRBD2; CDR3: CASRRGSIETQYF; DNA: TGTGCCAGCAGGCGGGGGTCAATCGAGACCCAGTACTTC
V: TRBV25-1; size: few; J: TRBJ2-7; D: TRBD2; CDR3: CASRASGLLYEQYF; DNA: TGTGCCAGCAGGGCTAGCGGGCTCCTATACGAGCAGTACTTC
V: TRBV7-9; size: NA; J: TRBJ2-7; D: TRBD1; CDR3: CASSLAGGNEQYF; DNA: TGTGCCAGCAGCTTAGCAGGGGGCAACGAGCAGTACTTC
V: TRBV19; size: NA; J: TRBJ2-3; D: NA; CDR3: CASSIGDTRRDTQYF; DNA: TGTGCCAGTAGTATAGGGGACACCCGAAGAGATACGCAGTATTTT
V: TRBV6-1; size: NA; J: TRBJ1-5; D: NA; CDR3: CASEVAYSNQPQHF; DNA: TGTGCCAGTGAGGTTGCTTATAGCAATCAGCCCCAGCATTTT
V: TRBV5-1; size: NA; J: TRBJ2-7; D: TRBD1; CDR3: CASSPTGATYEQYF; DNA: TGCGCCAGCAGCCCGACAGGGGCCACCTACGAGCAGTACTTC
V: TRBV7-6; size: NA; J: TRBJ2-2; D: NA; CDR3: CASSARGGGTGELFF; DNA: TGTGCCAGCAGCGCTAGAGGAGGCGGCACCGGGGAGCTGTTTTTT
V: TRBV9; size: NA; J: TRBJ1-1; D: NA; CDR3: CASSVSPGAEDIKAFF; DNA: TGTGCCAGCAGCGTTTCGCCTGGGGCAGAAGATATTAAAGCTTTCTTT
V: TRBV5-1; size: NA; J: TRBJ1-1; D: TRBD1; CDR3: CASSLERIQGIMNTEAFF; DNA: TGCGCCAGCAGCCTCGAGAGAATACAGGGGATCATGAACACTGAAGCTTTCTTT
V: TRBV18; size: NA; J: TRBJ2-2; D: TRBD2; CDR3: CASSPPRLAGGGTGELFF; DNA: TGTGCCAGCTCACCACCAAGACTAGCGGGAGGAGGGACCGGGGAGCTGTTTTTT
V: TRBV6-6; size: NA; J: TRBJ2-3; D: TRBD1; CDR3: CASSLRTGIFTDTQYF; DNA: TGTGCCAGCAGTTTACGGACAGGGATCTTCACAGATACGCAGTATTTT
V: TRBV11-2; size: NA; J: TRBJ2-3; D: TRBD2; CDR3: CASRRGVRTDTQYF; DNA: TGTGCCAGCAGGCGGGGGGTCCGCACAGATACGCAGTATTTT
V: TRBV28; size: NA; J: TRBJ2-7; D: TRBD1; CDR3: CASSQSTGGLGEQYF; DNA: TGTGCCAGCAGTCAATCGACAGGGGGCCTCGGCGAGCAGTACTTC
V: TRBV18; size: NA; J: TRBJ2-7; D: NA; CDR3: CASSRGSQTYEQYF; DNA: TGTGCCAGCTCACGAGGGTCTCAAACCTACGAGCAGTACTTC
V: TRBV27; size: NA; J: TRBJ2-7; D: TRBD2; CDR3: CASSLLTSGRVNEQYF; DNA: TGTGCCAGCAGTTTATTGACTAGCGGGAGAGTTAACGAGCAGTACTTC
V: TRBV5-4; size: NA; J: TRBJ2-1; D: TRBD1; CDR3: CASSLQGAGNEQFF; DNA: TGTGCCAGCAGCTTGCAGGGGGCGGGCAATGAGCAGTTCTTC
V: TRBV11-2; size: NA; J: TRBJ2-7; D: TRBD1; CDR3: CASSSGQPLREQYF; DNA: TGTGCCAGCAGCTCGGGACAGCCACTACGCGAGCAGTACTTC
V: TRBV7-8; size: once; J: TRBJ1-5; D: NA; CDR3: CASGGASNQPQHF; DNA: TGTGCCAGCGGAGGGGCCAGCAATCAGCCCCAGCATTTT
V: TRBV19; size: NA; J: TRBJ2-1; D: NA; CDR3: CATSRPENEQFF; DNA: TGTGCCACCTCCAGACCGGAGAATGAGCAGTTCTTC
V: TRBV4-2; size: NA; J: TRBJ2-3; D: NA; CDR3: CASSQEGQPRTDTQYF; DNA: TGTGCCAGCAGCCAGGAGGGACAGCCCCGCACAGATACGCAGTATTTT
V: TRBV19; size: NA; J: TRBJ2-7; D: TRBD1; CDR3: CASGPTGVAYEQYF; DNA: TGTGCCAGCGGACCAACAGGGGTGGCATACGAGCAGTACTTC
V: TRBV7-9; size: NA; J: TRBJ1-4; D: NA; CDR3: CASSRTGIRDEKLFF; DNA: TGTGCCAGCAGCCGAACAGGGATTCGGGATGAAAAACTGTTTTTT
V: TRBV11-2; size: NA; J: TRBJ2-7; D: TRBD2; CDR3: CASSRVAGSYEQYF; DNA: TGTGCCAGCTCGAGGGTAGCGGGCTCCTACGAGCAGTACTTC
V: TRBV9; size: NA; J: TRBJ2-7; D: TRBD2; CDR3: CASSVGAGGTNTRTEQYF; DNA: TGTGCCAGCAGCGTCGGAGCGGGAGGGACCAATACCCGAACCGAGCAGTACTTC
V: TRBV30; size: NA; J: TRBJ2-1; D: TRBD2; CDR3: CARGNYNEQFF; DNA: TGTGCGCGGGGGAATTACAATGAGCAGTTCTTC
V: TRBV4-1; size: NA; J: TRBJ1-4; D: NA; CDR3: CASSQDLKQVEKLFF; DNA: TGCGCCAGCAGCCAAGATCTTAAACAGGTGGAAAAACTGTTTTTT
V: TRBV6-6; size: NA; J: TRBJ1-2; D: NA; CDR3: CASTFERQYGYTF; DNA: TGTGCCAGCACGTTCGAGAGGCAGTATGGCTACACCTTC
V: TRBV4-2; size: NA; J: TRBJ2-2; D: TRBD2; CDR3: CASSQGPGGPDTGELFF; DNA: TGTGCCAGCAGCCAAGGGCCGGGAGGGCCTGACACCGGGGAGCTGTTTTTT
V: TRBV30; size: NA; J: TRBJ1-3; D: NA; CDR3: CAWSVEGHLRNTIYF; DNA: TGTGCCTGGAGTGTAGAGGGACACCTTAGAAACACCATATATTTT
V: TRBV30; size: NA; J: TRBJ2-7; D: TRBD1; CDR3: CAWSGQGGDRRDGPLLSYEQYF; DNA: TGTGCCTGGAGTGGACAGGGGGGGGATAGGCGGGATGGCCCCCTACTCTCCTACGAGCAGTACTTC
V: TRBV5-1; size: NA; J: TRBJ2-7; D: TRBD1; CDR3: CASSRDRGSYEQYF; DNA: TGCGCCAGCAGCCGGGACAGGGGAAGCTACGAGCAGTACTTC
V: TRBV7-2; size: NA; J: TRBJ2-4; D: TRBD2; CDR3: CASSIKAGETKNIQYF; DNA: TGTGCCAGCAGCATTAAAGCGGGAGAGACCAAAAACATTCAGTACTTC
V: TRBV7-9; size: NA; J: TRBJ2-7; D: TRBD2; CDR3: CASSPTMGAGGTYEQYF; DNA: TGTGCCAGCAGCCCGACGATGGGAGCGGGAGGTACCTACGAGCAGTACTTC
V: TRBV5-4; size: NA; J: TRBJ1-2; D: NA; CDR3: CASSWGWGESYGYTF; DNA: TGTGCCAGCAGCTGGGGGTGGGGGGAGAGCTATGGCTACACCTTC
V: TRBV7-9; size: NA; J: TRBJ2-1; D: NA; CDR3: CASSPSPSSMGNEQFF; DNA: TGTGCCAGCAGCCCTAGCCCTAGCTCCATGGGCAATGAGCAGTTCTTC
V: TRBV9; size: once; J: TRBJ1-5; D: NA; CDR3: CASSVSGQSNQPQHF; DNA: TGTGCCAGCAGCGTTTCTGGGCAAAGCAATCAGCCCCAGCATTTT
V: TRBV5-6; size: NA; J: TRBJ1-5; D: NA; CDR3: CASSFAYGNQPQHF; DNA: TGTGCCAGCAGCTTTGCGTACGGTAATCAGCCCCAGCATTTT
V: TRBV7-9; size: NA; J: TRBJ2-3; D: NA; CDR3: CASSFHSYTQYF; DNA: TGTGCCAGCAGCTTCCACAGTTATACGCAGTATTTT
V: TRBV7-9; size: NA; J: TRBJ2-3; D: TRBD2; CDR3: CASSSGTSGRTDTQYF; DNA: TGTGCCAGCAGCTCGGGGACTAGCGGGAGAACAGATACGCAGTATTTT
V: TRBV5-4; size: NA; J: TRBJ2-2; D: TRBD1; CDR3: CASRRDRGIVGGELFF; DNA: TGTGCCAGCAGGCGGGACAGGGGAATCGTAGGCGGGGAGCTGTTTTTT
V: TRBV9; size: NA; J: TRBJ1-3; D: TRBD1; CDR3: CASSDGTVGNTIYF; DNA: TGTGCCAGCAGCGACGGGACAGTAGGAAACACCATATATTTT
V: TRBV9; size: NA; J: TRBJ1-1; D: TRBD1; CDR3: CASSADRGQGGWNTEAFF; DNA: TGTGCCAGCAGCGCCGATAGGGGACAGGGGGGATGGAACACTGAAGCTTTCTTT
V: TRBV10-1; size: NA; J: TRBJ1-3; D: NA; CDR3: CASSDEGEYSGNTIYF; DNA: TGCGCCAGCAGTGATGAAGGGGAATACTCTGGAAACACCATATATTTT
V: TRBV5-1; size: NA; J: TRBJ2-7; D: TRBD2; CDR3: CASSPTSGTTEQYF; DNA: TGCGCCAGCAGCCCGACTAGCGGGACAACCGAGCAGTACTTC
V: TRBV18; size: once; J: TRBJ2-3; D: TRBD2; CDR3: CASSPIAGEVTDTQYF; DNA: TGTGCCAGCTCCCCAATAGCGGGAGAGGTCACAGATACGCAGTATTTT
V: TRBV7-9; size: few; J: TRBJ2-5; D: NA; CDR3: CASSSQGTWETQYF; DNA: TGTGCCAGCAGCTCACAGGGTACCTGGGAGACCCAGTACTTC
V: TRBV28; size: NA; J: TRBJ1-1; D: NA; CDR3: CASSVNTEAFF; DNA: TGTGCCAGCAGCGTAAACACTGAAGCTTTCTTT
V: TRBV4-3; size: NA; J: TRBJ2-2; D: NA; CDR3: CASSQGRAPAGELFF; DNA: TGCGCCAGCAGCCAAGGGAGGGCCCCGGCCGGGGAGCTGTTTTTT